This T cell receptor beta chain was captured in a study of shared clonotypes between healthy human individuals. The wider study: A few men and two women, aged 18 to 49, were donors.

This CDR3 has 14 residues. The V gene end was trimmed by 6 bases and the J gene end by 4 bases; junction bases not matched to a gene: 4. The germline CDR1 and CDR2 sequences are MNHNS and SASEGT. Division of CD4+ cells produced a CD45RA+ naive subset and a CD45RA-negative memory subset. In regard to this clone: The sample has other DNA sequences that encode this CDR3 too.

At a deep level, the assay was run. Assay used: immunoSEQ multiplex PCR; TCRdb lists only in-frame clones, some missing. The sample has 2 million to 2.5 million clones, approximately 94% seen once. The source is a man aged 18 to 30 in good health. Source material: naive CD4+ T cells sorted from blood. Subset described: CD45RA+ positively selected. V is TRBV6-1 and J is TRBJ2-7; TRBD2 matches at 12 bases. CDR3 nucleotide sequence: TGTGCCAGCAGCCCGACTAGCGGGAGTTACGAGCAGTACTTC. Its protein product is CASSPTSGSYEQYF.